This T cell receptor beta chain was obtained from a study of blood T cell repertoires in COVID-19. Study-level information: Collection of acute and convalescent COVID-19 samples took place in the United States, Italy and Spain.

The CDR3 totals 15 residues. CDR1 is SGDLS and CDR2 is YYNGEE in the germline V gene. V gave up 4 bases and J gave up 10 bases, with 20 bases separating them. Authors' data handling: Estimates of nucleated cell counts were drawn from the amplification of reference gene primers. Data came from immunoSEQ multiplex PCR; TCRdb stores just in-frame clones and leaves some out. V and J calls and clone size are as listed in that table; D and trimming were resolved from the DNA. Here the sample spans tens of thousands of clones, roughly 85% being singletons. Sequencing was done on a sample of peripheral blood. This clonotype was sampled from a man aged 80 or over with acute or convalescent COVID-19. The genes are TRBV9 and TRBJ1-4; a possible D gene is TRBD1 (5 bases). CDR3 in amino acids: CASSPVGGGQGKLFF. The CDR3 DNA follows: TGTGCCAGCAGCCCCGTGGGGGGAGGTCAGGGAAAACTGTTTTTT.